This T cell receptor beta chain was found in a study of blood T cell repertoires in COVID-19. Participants' reported clinical history set cohort assignment. Participants in the exposed group had met a COVID-19 case in the 2 weeks before joining the study. Method: immunoSEQ multiplex PCR; TCRdb's copy keeps in-frame clones and lacks some. The table has about 240,000 clones, 83% seen once. V was trimmed by 6 bases and J by 5 bases, leaving 13 bases between them. The CDR3 length is 14 residues. CDR1 and CDR2 from the germline V gene are MNHEY and SVGAGI. Sequencing was carried out using PBMCs or T cells enriched from blood (not recorded which). The chain couples TRBV6-5 to TRBJ2-2; tentative D call: TRBD2 (5 bases). This clonotype was sampled from a woman aged 40 to 49 who had been exposed to COVID-19. The CDR3 region is CASRYETGTGELFF. The CDR3 DNA reads as TGTGCCAGCAGATACGAGACGGGAACCGGGGAGCTGTTTTTT.